Listed below are T cell receptor beta chains from one sample, sequenced in a study of cytomegalovirus exposure and HLA in healthy donors. The protocol was immunoSEQ multiplex PCR, while the TCRdb copy is restricted to in-frame clones and leaves out a portion. The table includes about 130,000 clones, about 82% detected once. The sample taken for sequencing was PBMCs. All receptors derive from a man between 25 and 39 years old in good health. Each CDR3 is given with its conserved first and last residue. The D gene is left open where the match is weak. A clone size is listed for some rows: how often the clone was seen (once, few, many), or a class if it is expanded.

V gene: TRBV5-4
clone size: .
D gene: TRBD1
J gene: TRBJ1-1
CDR3 protein: CASSFTGTGAFEAFF
CDR3 DNA: TGTGCCAGCAGCTTCACCGGGACAGGGGCCTTTGAAGCTTTCTTT

V gene: TRBV7-3
clone size: .
D gene: TRBD2
J gene: TRBJ2-7
CDR3 protein: CASSPTSGIGNEQYF
CDR3 DNA: TGTGCCAGCAGCCCAACTAGCGGGATAGGGAACGAGCAGTACTTC

V gene: TRBV2
clone size: .
D gene: TRBD1
J gene: TRBJ1-4
CDR3 protein: CASSSQGGNEKLFF
CDR3 DNA: TGTGCCAGCAGTTCTCAGGGGGGAAATGAAAAACTGTTTTTT

V gene: TRBV11-3
clone size: few
D gene: TRBD2
J gene: TRBJ2-1
CDR3 protein: CASSLGSSGSYNEQFF
CDR3 DNA: TGTGCCAGCAGCTTAGGGTCTAGCGGGAGTTACAATGAGCAGTTCTTC

V gene: TRBV6-5
clone size: .
D gene: .
J gene: TRBJ2-5
CDR3 protein: CASSRQGGGQETQYF
CDR3 DNA: TGTGCCAGCAGTCGACAGGGAGGAGGGCAAGAGACCCAGTACTTC

V gene: TRBV5-6
clone size: .
D gene: .
J gene: TRBJ1-3
CDR3 protein: CASSRGGGRAGNTIYF
CDR3 DNA: TGTGCCAGCAGCCGGGGCGGGGGAAGAGCCGGAAACACCATATATTTT

V gene: TRBV10-3
clone size: few
D gene: .
J gene: TRBJ1-5
CDR3 protein: CAIRAGEGQPQHF
CDR3 DNA: TGTGCCATCAGGGCCGGGGAGGGACAGCCCCAGCATTTT

V gene: TRBV6-5
clone size: .
D gene: TRBD1
J gene: TRBJ2-5
CDR3 protein: CASSPLGDRRETQYF
CDR3 DNA: TGTGCCAGCAGTCCCCTCGGGGACAGGCGGGAGACCCAGTACTTC

V gene: TRBV12-5
clone size: .
D gene: .
J gene: TRBJ2-1
CDR3 protein: CASGPGNPPYNEQFF
CDR3 DNA: TGTGCTAGTGGACCCGGGAACCCCCCCTACAATGAGCAGTTCTTC

V gene: TRBV5-1
clone size: .
D gene: TRBD2
J gene: TRBJ2-1
CDR3 protein: CASSSGLAGVSNEQFF
CDR3 DNA: TGCGCCAGCAGCTCGGGACTAGCGGGAGTAAGCAATGAGCAGTTCTTC

V gene: TRBV7-2
clone size: .
D gene: TRBD1
J gene: TRBJ1-5
CDR3 protein: CASSSRDRGLQPQHF
CDR3 DNA: TGTGCCAGCAGCTCCCGGGACAGGGGGCTTCAGCCCCAGCATTTT

V gene: TRBV21-1
clone size: .
D gene: .
J gene: TRBJ2-4
CDR3 protein: CASSKDPPQGRLAKNIQYF
CDR3 DNA: TGTGCCAGCAGCAAAGACCCTCCGCAGGGAAGGTTGGCCAAAAACATTCAGTACTTC

V gene: TRBV7-9
clone size: few
D gene: .
J gene: TRBJ2-3
CDR3 protein: CASSLGGLNTDTQYF
CDR3 DNA: TGTGCCAGCAGCTTAGGGGGACTTAACACAGATACGCAGTATTTT

V gene: TRBV30
clone size: .
D gene: .
J gene: TRBJ2-7
CDR3 protein: CAWSVLGLSYEQYF
CDR3 DNA: TGTGCCTGGAGTGTACTCGGGTTATCCTACGAGCAGTACTTC

V gene: TRBV19
clone size: .
D gene: .
J gene: TRBJ1-2
CDR3 protein: CASSIYGGSGYGYTF
CDR3 DNA: TGTGCCAGTAGTATATATGGGGGCTCGGGCTATGGCTACACCTTC

V gene: TRBV29-1
clone size: .
D gene: .
J gene: TRBJ1-2
CDR3 protein: CSATREGFPGYTF
CDR3 DNA: TGCAGCGCCACCAGGGAGGGGTTCCCTGGCTACACCTTC

V gene: TRBV6-5
clone size: .
D gene: TRBD1
J gene: TRBJ1-1
CDR3 protein: CASSNLGTGGTEAFF
CDR3 DNA: TGTGCCAGCAGTAACCTCGGGACAGGGGGTACTGAAGCTTTCTTT

V gene: TRBV5-1
clone size: .
D gene: .
J gene: TRBJ2-1
CDR3 protein: CASSLAEGPGQFF
CDR3 DNA: TGCGCCAGCAGCTTGGCCGAGGGCCCGGGTCAGTTCTTC

V gene: TRBV18
clone size: once
D gene: TRBD1
J gene: TRBJ2-2
CDR3 protein: CASSLRGQVLTTGELFF
CDR3 DNA: TGTGCCAGCTCTCTACGAGGACAGGTGCTAACCACCGGGGAGCTGTTTTTT

V gene: TRBV28
clone size: .
D gene: TRBD1
J gene: TRBJ2-7
CDR3 protein: CASSGTAQSYEQYF
CDR3 DNA: TGTGCCAGCAGCGGGACAGCCCAGTCCTACGAGCAGTACTTC

V gene: TRBV30
clone size: .
D gene: TRBD1
J gene: TRBJ2-1
CDR3 protein: CACPSGTGAYNEQFF
CDR3 DNA: TGTGCCTGCCCCTCAGGAACAGGGGCCTACAATGAGCAGTTCTTC

V gene: TRBV28
clone size: few
D gene: .
J gene: TRBJ1-5
CDR3 protein: CASSFGGQPQHF
CDR3 DNA: TGTGCCAGCAGTTTCGGGGGTCAGCCCCAGCATTTT

V gene: TRBV5-6
clone size: few
D gene: TRBD1
J gene: TRBJ2-3
CDR3 protein: CASSLRGDRVTDTQYF
CDR3 DNA: TGTGCCAGCAGCTTGAGGGGAGACAGGGTCACAGATACGCAGTATTTT

V gene: TRBV7-2
clone size: .
D gene: .
J gene: TRBJ1-5
CDR3 protein: CASSLSRQPQHF
CDR3 DNA: TGTGCCAGCAGCTTGAGTCGGCAGCCCCAGCATTTT

V gene: TRBV19
clone size: .
D gene: TRBD1
J gene: TRBJ1-1
CDR3 protein: CASSGQEAGNTEAFF
CDR3 DNA: TGTGCCAGTAGTGGACAGGAGGCCGGGAACACTGAAGCTTTCTTT

V gene: TRBV18
clone size: .
D gene: .
J gene: TRBJ2-7
CDR3 protein: CASSPSQGINEQYF
CDR3 DNA: TGTGCCAGCTCACCAAGTCAGGGAATCAACGAGCAGTACTTC

V gene: TRBV28
clone size: .
D gene: .
J gene: TRBJ1-2
CDR3 protein: CASSLRGGIGNNYGYTF
CDR3 DNA: TGTGCCAGCAGTTTAAGGGGGGGTATAGGGAATAACTATGGCTACACCTTC

V gene: TRBV6-6
clone size: .
D gene: .
J gene: TRBJ1-2
CDR3 protein: CASSSLRNGDYGYTF
CDR3 DNA: TGTGCCAGCAGTTCTCTGCGCAACGGGGACTATGGCTACACCTTC

V gene: TRBV28
clone size: once
D gene: TRBD1
J gene: TRBJ1-5
CDR3 protein: CASGPTGARNQPQHF
CDR3 DNA: TGTGCCAGCGGACCAACAGGGGCTCGCAACCAGCCCCAGCATTTT

V gene: TRBV7-9
clone size: once
D gene: .
J gene: TRBJ2-7
CDR3 protein: CASSFLPAGQVRQSQYF
CDR3 DNA: TGTGCCAGCAGCTTCCTACCAGCGGGACAGGTACGACAGTCGCAGTACTTC

V gene: TRBV7-2
clone size: few
D gene: TRBD1
J gene: TRBJ1-4
CDR3 protein: CASSFRDRGRTNEKLFF
CDR3 DNA: TGTGCCAGCAGCTTCCGGGACAGGGGGCGCACTAATGAAAAACTGTTTTTT

V gene: TRBV4-1
clone size: .
D gene: TRBD2
J gene: TRBJ2-1
CDR3 protein: CASSQPLAGGRGQFF
CDR3 DNA: TGCGCCAGCAGCCAGCCCCTAGCGGGAGGGCGGGGGCAGTTCTTC